This TCR beta chain came from a study of glioma-infiltrating T cells after dendritic cell vaccination. Study-wide points: Survival was not directly related to TCR clonality in these patients.

Concerning this clone itself: The target antigen is unknown.

The trim removed 10 bases at V and 1 base at J, leaving 5 bases unmatched. Germline V gives CDR1 SNHLY, CDR2 FYNNEI. This CDR3 is 14 amino acids long. Up to about 2 ug genomic DNA was used for TCRB CDR3 amplification. Profiling relied on immunoSEQ multiplex PCR, and the TCRdb table lists in-frame clones only, not all of them. The repertoire holds about 90,000 clones, approximately 87% seen once, with under 3% in the top ten. The source was blood, collected before dendritic cell vaccination. The V call is TRBV2, the J call TRBJ2-2, with 8 bases that match TRBD1. This TCR was recovered from a human donor with glioblastoma. CDR3 protein: CATRGQGNTGELFF. CDR3 bases: TGTGCCACCCGTGGACAGGGGAACACCGGGGAGCTGTTTTTT.